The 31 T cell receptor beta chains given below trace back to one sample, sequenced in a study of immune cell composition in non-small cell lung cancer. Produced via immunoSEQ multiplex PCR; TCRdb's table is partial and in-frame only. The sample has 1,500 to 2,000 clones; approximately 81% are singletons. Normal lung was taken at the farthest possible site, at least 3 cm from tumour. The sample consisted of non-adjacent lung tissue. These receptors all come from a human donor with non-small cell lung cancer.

CDR3 bases: TGTGCCAGCAGTCCCGGGACACGCTACGAGCAGTACTTC. The encoded protein is CASSPGTRYEQYF. The chain employs TRBV6-6 and TRBJ2-7; TRBD1 is a possible D gene (6 bases). CDR1 is MNHNY and CDR2 is SVGAGI in the germline V gene (reference sequence). The CDR3 length is 13 residues. The V end was cut by 5 bases, the J end by 3 bases, with 11 bases between.

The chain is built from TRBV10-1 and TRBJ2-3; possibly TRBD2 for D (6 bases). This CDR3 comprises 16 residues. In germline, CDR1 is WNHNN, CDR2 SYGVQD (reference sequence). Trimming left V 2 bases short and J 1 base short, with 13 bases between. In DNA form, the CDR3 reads TGCGCCAGCAGTGAGGCGGAGGGGCGGCGCACAGATACGCAGTATTTT. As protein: CASSEAEGRRTDTQYF.

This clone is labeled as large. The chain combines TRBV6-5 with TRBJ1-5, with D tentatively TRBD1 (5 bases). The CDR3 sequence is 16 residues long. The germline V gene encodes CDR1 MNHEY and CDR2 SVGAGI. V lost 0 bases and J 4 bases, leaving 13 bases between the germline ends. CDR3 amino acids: CASSYSSARGNQPQHF. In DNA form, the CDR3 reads TGTGCCAGCAGTTACTCATCAGCTCGGGGGAATCAGCCCCAGCATTTT.

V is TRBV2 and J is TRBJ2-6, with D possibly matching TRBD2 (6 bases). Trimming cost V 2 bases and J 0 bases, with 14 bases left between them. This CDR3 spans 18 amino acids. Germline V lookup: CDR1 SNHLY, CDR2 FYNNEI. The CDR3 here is CASSERRVSISGANVLTF. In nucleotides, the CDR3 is TGTGCCAGCAGTGAAAGGAGGGTATCGATCTCTGGGGCCAACGTCCTGACTTTC. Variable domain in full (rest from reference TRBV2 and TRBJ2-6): EPEVTQTPSHQVTQMGQEVILRCVPISNHLYFYWYRQILGQKVEFLVSFYNNEISEKSEIFDDQFSVERPDGSNFTLKIRSTKLEDSAMYFCASSERRVSISGANVLTFGAGSRLTVL.

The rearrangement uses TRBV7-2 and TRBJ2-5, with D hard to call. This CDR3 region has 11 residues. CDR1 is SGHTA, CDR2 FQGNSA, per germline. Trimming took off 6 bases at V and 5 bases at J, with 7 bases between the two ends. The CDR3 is CASSSRETQYF. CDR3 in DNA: TGTGCCAGCAGTTCCAGGGAGACCCAGTACTTC.

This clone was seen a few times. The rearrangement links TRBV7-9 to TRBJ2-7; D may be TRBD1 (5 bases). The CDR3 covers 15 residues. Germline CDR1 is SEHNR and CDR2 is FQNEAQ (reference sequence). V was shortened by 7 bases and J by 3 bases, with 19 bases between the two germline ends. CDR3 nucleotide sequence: TGTGCCAGCACCGATACTCGCAGGGCTCGCTACGAGCAGTACTTC. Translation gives CASTDTRRARYEQYF.

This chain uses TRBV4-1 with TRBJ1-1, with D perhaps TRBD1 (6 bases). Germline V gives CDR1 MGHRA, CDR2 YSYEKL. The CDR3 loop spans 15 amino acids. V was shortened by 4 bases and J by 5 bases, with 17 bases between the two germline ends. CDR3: CASSPGSGQRTEAFF. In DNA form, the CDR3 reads TGCGCCAGCAGCCCCGGTTCCGGACAGAGAACTGAAGCTTTCTTT.

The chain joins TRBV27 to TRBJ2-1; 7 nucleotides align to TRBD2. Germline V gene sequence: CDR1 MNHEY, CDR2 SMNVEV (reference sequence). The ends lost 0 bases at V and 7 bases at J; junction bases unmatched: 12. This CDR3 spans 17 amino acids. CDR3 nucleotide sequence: TGTGCCAGCAGTTTATCTCTGTTAGCGGGTGTTGGAAATGAGCAGTTCTTC. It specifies CASSLSLLAGVGNEQFF.

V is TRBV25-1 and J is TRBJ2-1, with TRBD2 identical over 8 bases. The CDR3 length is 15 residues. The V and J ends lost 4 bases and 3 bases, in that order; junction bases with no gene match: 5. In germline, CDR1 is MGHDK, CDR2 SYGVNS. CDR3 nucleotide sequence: TGTGCCAGCAGTGGTCAAGCGGGAGTCTACAATGAGCAGTTCTTC. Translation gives CASSGQAGVYNEQFF. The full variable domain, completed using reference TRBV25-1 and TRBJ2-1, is EADIYQTPRYLVIGTGKKITLECSQTMGHDKMYWYQQDPGMELHLIHYSYGVNSTEKGDLSSESTVSRIRTEHFPLTLESARPSHTSQYLCASSGQAGVYNEQFFGPGTRLTVL.

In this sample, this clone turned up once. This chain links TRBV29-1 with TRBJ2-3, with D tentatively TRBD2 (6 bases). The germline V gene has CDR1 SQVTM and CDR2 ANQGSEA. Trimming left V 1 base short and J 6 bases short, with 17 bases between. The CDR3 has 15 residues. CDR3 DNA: TGCAGCGTTGAAGGTGTTTGGCCTAGCGATGATACGCAGTATTTT. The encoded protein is CSVEGVWPSDDTQYF.

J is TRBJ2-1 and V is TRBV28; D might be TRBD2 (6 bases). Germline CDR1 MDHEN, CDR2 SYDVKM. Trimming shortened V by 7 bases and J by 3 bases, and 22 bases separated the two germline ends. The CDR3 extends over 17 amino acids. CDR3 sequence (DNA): TGTGCCAGCACCTGCTCAGGAGGGCCGGACTGCTACAATGAGCAGTTCTTC. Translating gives CASTCSGGPDCYNEQFF.

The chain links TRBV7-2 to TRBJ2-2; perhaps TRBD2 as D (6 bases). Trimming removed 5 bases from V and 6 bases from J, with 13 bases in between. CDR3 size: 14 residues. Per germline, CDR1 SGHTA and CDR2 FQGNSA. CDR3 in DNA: TGTGCCAGCAGCCAGATGGGGGGTCCCGGGGAGCTGTTTTTT. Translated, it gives CASSQMGGPGELFF.

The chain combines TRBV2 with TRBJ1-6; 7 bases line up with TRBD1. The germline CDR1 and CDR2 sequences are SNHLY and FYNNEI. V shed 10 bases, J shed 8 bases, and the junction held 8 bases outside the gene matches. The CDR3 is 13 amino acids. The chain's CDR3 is CANSQGNDSPLHF. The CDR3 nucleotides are TGTGCCAATTCACAGGGGAATGATTCACCCCTCCACTTT.

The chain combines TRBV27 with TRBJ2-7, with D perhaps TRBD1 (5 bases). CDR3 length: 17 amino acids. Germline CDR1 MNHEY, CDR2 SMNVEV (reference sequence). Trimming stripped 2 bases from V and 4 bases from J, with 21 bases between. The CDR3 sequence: CASSLTQGVGPTYEQYF. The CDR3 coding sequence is TGTGCCAGCAGTTTAACCCAGGGTGTTGGCCCTACGTACGAGCAGTACTTC.

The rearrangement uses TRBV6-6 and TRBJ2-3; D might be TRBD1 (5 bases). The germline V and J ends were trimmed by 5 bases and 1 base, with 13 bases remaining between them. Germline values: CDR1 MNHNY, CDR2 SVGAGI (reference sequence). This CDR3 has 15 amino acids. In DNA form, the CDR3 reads TGTGCCAGCAGTCCAATCACGACAGGCACAGATACGCAGTATTTT. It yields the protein CASSPITTGTDTQYF.

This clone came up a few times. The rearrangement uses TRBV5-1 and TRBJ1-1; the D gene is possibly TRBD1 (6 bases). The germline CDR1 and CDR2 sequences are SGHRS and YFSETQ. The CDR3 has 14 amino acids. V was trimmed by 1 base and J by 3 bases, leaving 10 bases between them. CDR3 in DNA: TGCGCCAGCAGCTTGACAGGGAGGGACACTGAAGCTTTCTTT. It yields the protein CASSLTGRDTEAFF.

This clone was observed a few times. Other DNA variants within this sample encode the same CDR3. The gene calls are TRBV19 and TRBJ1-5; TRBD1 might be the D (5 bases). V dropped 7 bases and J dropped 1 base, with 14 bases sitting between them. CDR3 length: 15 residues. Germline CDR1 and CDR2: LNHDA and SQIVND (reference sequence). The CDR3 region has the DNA TGTGCCAGTACCATAGGAGGGGCGAGCAATCAGCCCCAGCATTTT. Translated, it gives CASTIGGASNQPQHF.

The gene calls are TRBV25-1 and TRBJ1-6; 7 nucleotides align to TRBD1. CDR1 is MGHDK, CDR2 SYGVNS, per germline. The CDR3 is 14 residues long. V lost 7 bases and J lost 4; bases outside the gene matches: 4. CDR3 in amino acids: CASTQTGYNSPLHF. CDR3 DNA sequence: TGTGCCAGCACCCAGACAGGGTATAATTCACCCCTCCACTTT.

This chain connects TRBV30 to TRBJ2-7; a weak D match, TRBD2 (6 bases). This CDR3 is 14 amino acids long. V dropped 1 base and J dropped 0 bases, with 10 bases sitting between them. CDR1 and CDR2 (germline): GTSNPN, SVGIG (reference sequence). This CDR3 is CAWSDGGISYEQYF. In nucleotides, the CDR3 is TGTGCCTGGAGTGACGGCGGGATCTCCTACGAGCAGTACTTC.

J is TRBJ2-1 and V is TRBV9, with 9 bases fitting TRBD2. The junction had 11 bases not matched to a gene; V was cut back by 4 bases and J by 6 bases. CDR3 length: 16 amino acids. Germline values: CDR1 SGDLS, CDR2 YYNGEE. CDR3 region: CASSPSLAGPGNEQFF. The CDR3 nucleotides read TGTGCCAGCAGCCCCTCACTAGCGGGCCCTGGCAATGAGCAGTTCTTC.

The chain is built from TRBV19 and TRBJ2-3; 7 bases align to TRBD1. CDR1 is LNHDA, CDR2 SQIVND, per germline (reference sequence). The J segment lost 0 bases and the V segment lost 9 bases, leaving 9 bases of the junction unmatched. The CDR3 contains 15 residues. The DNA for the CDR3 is TGTGCCAGCACGTCGGGACAGTCTAGCACAGATACGCAGTATTTT. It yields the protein CASTSGQSSTDTQYF.

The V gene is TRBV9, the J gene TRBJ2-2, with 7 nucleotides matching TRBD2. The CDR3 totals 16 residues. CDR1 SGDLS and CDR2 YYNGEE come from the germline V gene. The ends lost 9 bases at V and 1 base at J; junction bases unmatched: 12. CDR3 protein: CATGGLAAQNTGELFF. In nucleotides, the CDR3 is TGTGCCACGGGGGGATTAGCGGCCCAGAACACCGGGGAGCTGTTTTTT. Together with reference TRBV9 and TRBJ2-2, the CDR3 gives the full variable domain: DSGVTQTPKHLITATGQRVTLRCSPRSGDLSVYWYQQSLDQGLQFLIQYYNGEERAKGNILERFSAQQFPDLHSELNLSSLELGDSALYFCATGGLAAQNTGELFFGEGSRLTVL.

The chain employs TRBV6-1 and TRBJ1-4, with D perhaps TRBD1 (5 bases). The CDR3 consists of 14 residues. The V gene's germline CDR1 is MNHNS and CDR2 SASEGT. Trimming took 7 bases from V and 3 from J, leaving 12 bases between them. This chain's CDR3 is CASKVGGANEKLFF. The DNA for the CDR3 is TGTGCCAGCAAGGTGGGGGGGGCTAATGAAAAACTGTTTTTT.

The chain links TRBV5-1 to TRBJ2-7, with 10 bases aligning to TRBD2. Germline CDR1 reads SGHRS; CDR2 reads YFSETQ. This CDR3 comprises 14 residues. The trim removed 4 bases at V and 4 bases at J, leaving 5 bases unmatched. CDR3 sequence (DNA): TGCGCCAGCAGCCCCAGCGGGGGGGCGTACGAGCAGTACTTC. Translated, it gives CASSPSGGAYEQYF.

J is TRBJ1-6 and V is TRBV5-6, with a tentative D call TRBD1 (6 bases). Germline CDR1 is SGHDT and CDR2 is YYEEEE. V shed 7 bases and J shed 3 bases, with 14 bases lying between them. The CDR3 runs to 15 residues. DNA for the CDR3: TGTGCCAGCTCCAAGACAGGAGACTATAATTCACCCCTCCACTTT. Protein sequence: CASSKTGDYNSPLHF. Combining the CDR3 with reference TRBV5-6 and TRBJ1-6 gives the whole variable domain DAGVTQSPTHLIKTRGQQVTLRCSPKSGHDTVSWYQQALGQGPQFIFQYYEEEERQRGNFPDRFSGHQFPNYSSELNVNALLLGDSALYLCASSKTGDYNSPLHFGNGTRLTVT.

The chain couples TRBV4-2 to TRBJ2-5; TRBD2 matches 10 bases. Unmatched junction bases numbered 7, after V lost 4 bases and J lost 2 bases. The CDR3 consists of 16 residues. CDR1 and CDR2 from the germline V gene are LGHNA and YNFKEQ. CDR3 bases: TGTGCCAGCAGCCCCAGACTAGCGGGTGTACAAGAGACCCAGTACTTC. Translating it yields CASSPRLAGVQETQYF.

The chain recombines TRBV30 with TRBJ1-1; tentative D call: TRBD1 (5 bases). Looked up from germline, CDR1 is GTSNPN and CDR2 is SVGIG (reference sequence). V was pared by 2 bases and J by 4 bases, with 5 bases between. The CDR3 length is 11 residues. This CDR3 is CAWSRGTEAFF. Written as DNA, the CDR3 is TGTGCCTGGAGTAGGGGCACTGAAGCTTTCTTT.

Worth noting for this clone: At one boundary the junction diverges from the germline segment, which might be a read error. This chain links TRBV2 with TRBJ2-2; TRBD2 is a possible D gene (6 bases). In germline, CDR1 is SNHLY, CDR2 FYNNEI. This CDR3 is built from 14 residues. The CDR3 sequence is CVSKGRRDTGELFF. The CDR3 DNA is TGTGTCAGCAAGGGTCGGAGGGACACCGGGGAGCTGTTTTTT.

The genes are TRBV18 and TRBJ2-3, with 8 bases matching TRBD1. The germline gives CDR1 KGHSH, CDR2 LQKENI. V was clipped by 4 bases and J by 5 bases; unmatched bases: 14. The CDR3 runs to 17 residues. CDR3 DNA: TGTGCCAGCTCACTAACTGGACAGGGCGAGGGGCAAGATACGCAGTATTTT. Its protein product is CASSLTGQGEGQDTQYF.

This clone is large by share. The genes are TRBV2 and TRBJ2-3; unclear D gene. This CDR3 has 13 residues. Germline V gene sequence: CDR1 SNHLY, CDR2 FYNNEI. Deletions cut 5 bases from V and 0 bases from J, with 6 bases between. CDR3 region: CASSSTSTDTQYF. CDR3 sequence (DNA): TGTGCCAGCAGTTCCACTAGCACAGATACGCAGTATTTT.

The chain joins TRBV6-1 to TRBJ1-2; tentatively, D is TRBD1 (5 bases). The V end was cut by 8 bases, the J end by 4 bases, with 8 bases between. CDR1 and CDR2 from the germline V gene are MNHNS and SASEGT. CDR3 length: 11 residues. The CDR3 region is CASLGGYGYTF. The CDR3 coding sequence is TGTGCCAGCCTCGGGGGCTATGGCTACACCTTC.